Sequencing of this T cell receptor (beta chain) was carried out in a study of T cells in narcolepsy. Whole-study context: Enrolled donors included narcolepsy type 1 or type 2 patients and healthy controls.

On this clone itself: Its specificity is not known.

The study, taken as a whole, reports: No autoreactive T cell clone sequences appeared in some memory CD4+ repertoires. Same-patient CSF and blood CD4+ T cell clonotypes included HCRT-specific and TRIB2-specific autoreactive ones. Healthy controls reportedly lacked the autoreactive clonotypes serially found in patients' blood.

Trimming took 1 base from V and 0 from J, leaving 14 bases between them. The germline gives CDR1 MGHRA, CDR2 YSYEKL. The CDR3 is 17 residues long. Profiling relied on immunoSEQ multiplex PCR, and the TCRdb table lists in-frame clones only, not all of them. The sample carries about 27,000 clones, approximately 84% recorded once. Sequenced sample: CD45RA- memory CD4+ T cells from PBMCs. V is TRBV4-1 and J is TRBJ2-3, with D hard to call. This clonotype was obtained from a human donor with narcolepsy. CDR3 sequence reads: CASSQGRLGSSTDTQYF. In DNA, the CDR3 is TGCGCCAGCAGCCAAGGTCGACTCGGCTCTAGCACAGATACGCAGTATTTT.